Included here is one TCR beta chain sequence, with context. Its antigen is not known. The sample originates from a study of T cell responses to AZD1222 COVID-19 vaccine. Profiled with immunoSEQ multiplex PCR; TCRdb holds only in-frame clones, not every one. The profile shows some 100,000 clones, roughly 90% of them singletons. The J segment lost 4 bases and the V segment lost 0 bases, leaving 5 bases of the junction unmatched. The CDR3 is 16 amino acids. Germline V gene sequence: CDR1 SQVTM, CDR2 ANQGSEA. Study-wide points: Only six individuals given AZD1222 were seropositive at baseline. Every sample of the repertoires postdated the peak T cell response.

This sequence joins TRBV29-1 and TRBJ2-2; 10 bases match TRBD1. The specimen was peripheral blood, collected on day 0 of MenACWY control vaccination. This receptor was obtained from an adult in good health. CDR3 nucleotides: TGCAGCGTTGAAGAGTCCCGGACAGGGGGCACCGGGGAGCTGTTTTTT. As protein: CSVEESRTGGTGELFF.